A selection of T cell receptor beta chains follows, all from one sample in a study of human T cells and chemical hapten exposure. TCRdb reanalysed the RACE reads using MiXCR and keeps one entry per CDR3 protein. This table has approximately 260,000 distinct CDR3 sequences, around 7.7% appearing once. Specimen: whole blood, collected in connection with sensitization to the hapten diphenylcyclopropenone (DPC). The receptors originated from a man between 18 and 29 years old with alopecia areata. Some clones in this sample may be carry-over from other donors' samples. Each CDR3 is given with its conserved first and last residue. A D gene is named only where the DNA matches it firmly. Only some rows state a clone size, as once, few, many or a class for expanded clones.

j_gene,abundance,d_gene,v_gene,CDR3aa,CDR3nt
TRBJ2-2,few,NA,TRBV28,CASSNPEGRELFF,TGTGCCAGCAGCAACCCGGAGGGCCGGGAGCTGTTTTTT
TRBJ2-1,few,NA,TRBV7-3,CASSPHTEPTYNEQFF,TGTGCCAGCAGCCCTCACACCGAACCAACCTACAATGAGCAGTTCTTC
TRBJ1-5,few,NA,TRBV6-2/TRBV6-3,CASSYFPEDQPQHF,TGTGCCAGCAGTTATTTTCCAGAGGATCAGCCCCAGCATTTT
TRBJ2-3,few,TRBD2,TRBV7-2,CASSWGLAGGYDTQYF,TGTGCCAGCAGCTGGGGACTAGCGGGGGGCTATGATACGCAGTATTTT
TRBJ1-1,NA,NA,TRBV3-1,CASMPSRGRYTEAFF,TGTGCCAGCATGCCTTCGCGGGGACGCTACACTGAAGCTTTCTTT
TRBJ1-1,many,NA,TRBV7-9,CASSSLGAEGLNTEAFF,TGTGCCAGCAGCTCCTTGGGGGCAGAGGGATTGAACACTGAAGCTTTCTTT
TRBJ2-6,few,NA,TRBV11-2,CASSLLRTEKFSGANVLTF,TGTGCCAGCAGCTTATTGAGGACAGAAAAGTTCTCTGGGGCCAACGTCCTGACTTTC
TRBJ2-5,NA,NA,TRBV6-2/TRBV6-3,CASSYSLTETQYF,TGTGCCAGCAGTTACTCGCTAACGGAGACCCAGTACTTC
TRBJ1-4,NA,TRBD1,TRBV2,CASIRGHGEKLFF,TGTGCCAGCATAAGGGGGCACGGTGAAAAACTGTTTTTT
TRBJ2-7,NA,NA,TRBV6-5,CASSYSSGRTYEQYF,TGTGCCAGCAGTTACTCGTCCGGACGAACCTACGAGCAGTACTTC
TRBJ2-1,many,NA,TRBV6-2/TRBV6-3,CASSTADRYNEQFF,TGTGCCAGCAGTACTGCTGACAGATACAATGAGCAGTTCTTC
TRBJ2-7,few,NA,TRBV12-3/TRBV12-4,CASSPDSHEQYF,TGTGCCAGCAGCCCCGACAGCCACGAGCAGTACTTC
TRBJ1-4,few,NA,TRBV4-1,CASSQGQGVTNEKLFF,TGCGCCAGCAGCCAAGGGCAGGGTGTGACTAATGAAAAACTGTTTTTT
TRBJ2-1,many,TRBD2,TRBV7-3,CASSLTVAGVVNEQFF,TGTGCCAGCAGCTTAACGGTAGCGGGGGTTGTCAATGAGCAGTTCTTC
TRBJ2-1,many,TRBD2,TRBV7-2,CASSLAVAGGLYEQFF,TGTGCCAGCAGCTTAGCGGTAGCGGGGGGGCTGTATGAGCAGTTCTTC
TRBJ2-3,many,TRBD2,TRBV27,CASSLLTSGGTDTQYF,TGTGCCAGCAGTTTACTAACTAGCGGGGGCACAGATACGCAGTATTTT
TRBJ2-3,few,TRBD1,TRBV7-6,CASKRAGTGTDTQYF,TGTGCCAGCAAAAGGGCCGGGACAGGGACAGATACGCAGTATTTT
TRBJ1-1,NA,NA,TRBV25-1,CASIQQGSAAFF,TGTGCCAGCATTCAACAGGGTTCCGCTGCTTTCTTT
TRBJ1-6,NA,NA,TRBV6-2/TRBV6-3,CASSRGPSSYNSPLHF,TGTGCCAGCAGCCGAGGACCGTCCTCCTATAATTCACCCCTCCACTTT
TRBJ1-6,NA,NA,TRBV6-2/TRBV6-3,CASSSGQEPLYNSPLHF,TGTGCCAGCAGCAGCGGTCAGGAGCCACTCTATAATTCACCCCTCCACTTT
TRBJ1-3,many,NA,TRBV4-1,CASSQDRGPGNTIYF,TGCGCCAGCAGCCAAGACAGGGGTCCTGGAAACACCATATATTTT
TRBJ1-5,NA,NA,TRBV6-5,CASRGLDRGGNQPQHF,TGTGCCAGCAGAGGCCTAGATAGGGGAGGCAATCAGCCCCAGCATTTT